This record covers a single T cell receptor beta chain. The same CDR3 also results from other DNA sequences found in this sample. Germline lookup yields CDR1 SGHTA and CDR2 FQGNSA. V lost 4 bases and J 9 bases, leaving 7 bases between the germline ends. The CDR3 runs 11 residues. This table comes from immunoSEQ multiplex PCR, and its TCRdb copy is limited to in-frame clones, with some not included. This sample has around 280,000 clones, with 88% found just once. The data were obtained in a study of blood T cell repertoires in COVID-19. As for the study in general: From the United States, Italy and Spain came samples of acute and convalescent COVID-19.

Seattle patients were enrolled while actively infected and followed longitudinally. V usage is TRBV7-2 and J usage is TRBJ2-1, with a weak D call TRBD2 (6 bases). The clonotype originates from a woman aged 25 to 39 with COVID-19, enrolled during active disease. Material for sequencing was peripheral blood. Here the CDR3 DNA reads TGTGCCAGCAGCTCTAGCGTTGAGCAGTTCTTC. Amino acids: CASSSSVEQFF.